This is a list of T cell receptor beta chains from one sample in a study of T-cell memory formation after mild COVID-19. TCRdb re-called the 5' RACE reads with MiXCR, one entry per CDR3 protein. The data hold about 210,000 distinct CDR3 sequences, with roughly 27% observed a single time. Sequencing input: PBMCs or a T cell subset sorted from them (not recorded which). Source of these receptors: an adult woman who had mild COVID-19 (a few samples of this study predate the infection). Cell type and time point are not known. Each CDR3 is given with its conserved first and last residue. Each record gives: CDR3 DNA, CDR3 protein, J gene, V gene, D gene, clone size. A D gene is named only where the DNA matches it firmly. Clone size is given for some rows only: seen once, a few or many times, or a class if the clone is expanded.

DNA: TGCAGCGTGGCGTCCACGCTGAGCGCGTTTGGTCAGTACTTC
CDR3: CSVASTLSAFGQYF
J: TRBJ2-4
V: TRBV29-1
D: -
size: -

DNA: TGCGCCAGCAGCCAAGATAAGAGGGACAGGGTCTCACCCCTCCACTTT
CDR3: CASSQDKRDRVSPLHF
J: TRBJ1-6
V: TRBV4-1
D: TRBD1
size: -

DNA: TGCGCCAGCAGCTTGGTTCAGGGGGCAAATCAGCCCCAGCATTTT
CDR3: CASSLVQGANQPQHF
J: TRBJ1-5
V: TRBV5-1
D: TRBD1
size: few

DNA: TGTGCCAGCAGTTCGCCGGGACTCCCCTTAAGGGAGCAGTTCTTC
CDR3: CASSSPGLPLREQFF
J: TRBJ2-1
V: TRBV6-2/TRBV6-3
D: -
size: -

DNA: TGTGCCAGTACCGCCGGGGGGGGCTCTACTACCTACGAGCAGTACTTC
CDR3: CASTAGGGSTTYEQYF
J: TRBJ2-7
V: TRBV19
D: TRBD2
size: few

DNA: TGTGCCAGCAGCTTAGATGAGGCTCACACTGAAGCTTTCTTT
CDR3: CASSLDEAHTEAFF
J: TRBJ1-1
V: TRBV7-6
D: -
size: -

DNA: TGTGCCAGCAGTAACTCTGGACAGAACTATGGCTACACCTTC
CDR3: CASSNSGQNYGYTF
J: TRBJ1-2
V: TRBV28
D: -
size: few

DNA: TGCGCCAGCAGCCCCGGGACGGAAGAGACCCAGTACTTC
CDR3: CASSPGTEETQYF
J: TRBJ2-5
V: TRBV5-1
D: -
size: many

DNA: TGTGCCAGCAGACGAACTGGTGGGGCCAACGTCCTGACTTTC
CDR3: CASRRTGGANVLTF
J: TRBJ2-6
V: TRBV5-6
D: -
size: -

DNA: TGTGCCAGCAGCTTCGGTGAAGAAGCTTTCTTT
CDR3: CASSFGEEAFF
J: TRBJ1-1
V: TRBV12-3/TRBV12-4
D: -
size: -

DNA: TGTGCCAGCCGGGCAGGGGGAAGTGCAGATACGCAGTATTTT
CDR3: CASRAGGSADTQYF
J: TRBJ2-3
V: TRBV6-5
D: TRBD1
size: -

DNA: TGTGCCAGCAGTTCCCTACCCCGAAGGGAGCAGTACTTC
CDR3: CASSSLPRREQYF
J: TRBJ2-7
V: TRBV28
D: -
size: -

DNA: TGCAGTGCTAGTCGCGGCGGGGGGTCGGATACGCAGTATTTT
CDR3: CSASRGGGSDTQYF
J: TRBJ2-3
V: TRBV20-1
D: TRBD2
size: few

DNA: TGCGCCAGCAGCCAAGGGGGGGGGGTCCCCTACGAGCAGTACTTC
CDR3: CASSQGGGVPYEQYF
J: TRBJ2-7
V: TRBV4-3
D: TRBD2
size: few

DNA: TGTGCCAGCAGCTTAGTCTCCCTAGCAGGGCTGAACACTGAAGCTTTCTTT
CDR3: CASSLVSLAGLNTEAFF
J: TRBJ1-1
V: TRBV7-8
D: -
size: -

DNA: TGTGCCTGGAGTCCGACCTCGGGCTATGGCTACACCTTC
CDR3: CAWSPTSGYGYTF
J: TRBJ1-2
V: TRBV30
D: -
size: few

DNA: TGTGCCAGCAGTTTGGGGGGAAGGGGCAATCAGCCCCAGCATTTT
CDR3: CASSLGGRGNQPQHF
J: TRBJ1-5
V: TRBV12-3/TRBV12-4
D: -
size: -

DNA: TGTGCCAGCAGGAGGCGTCCAGGGCCTAATTCCTACGAGCAGTACTTC
CDR3: CASRRRPGPNSYEQYF
J: TRBJ2-7
V: TRBV6-5
D: -
size: -

DNA: TGTGCCAGCAGCTGGGGACAGGACAATCAGCCCCAGCATTTT
CDR3: CASSWGQDNQPQHF
J: TRBJ1-5
V: TRBV5-5
D: TRBD1
size: once

DNA: TGTGCCATATCGGGGACAGGAGCTAACTATGGCTACACCTTC
CDR3: CAISGTGANYGYTF
J: TRBJ1-2
V: TRBV7-2
D: TRBD1
size: many

DNA: TGTGCCTGGAGTATCTACAATGAGCAGTTCTTC
CDR3: CAWSIYNEQFF
J: TRBJ2-1
V: TRBV30
D: -
size: many

DNA: TGCAGCGTGCGATCCCGCAGGGTTAACACTGAAGCTTTCTTT
CDR3: CSVRSRRVNTEAFF
J: TRBJ1-1
V: TRBV29-1
D: -
size: -

DNA: TGTGCCAGCAGCCCTAACCCCACCTACGAGCAGTACTTC
CDR3: CASSPNPTYEQYF
J: TRBJ2-7
V: TRBV11-2
D: -
size: -

DNA: TGTGCCAGCAGTTACTCGTCGGCTATGAACACTGAAGCTTTCTTT
CDR3: CASSYSSAMNTEAFF
J: TRBJ1-1
V: TRBV6-5
D: -
size: -

DNA: TGTGCCAGCAGCTTAGGACCTCGGAACACTGAAGCTTTCTTT
CDR3: CASSLGPRNTEAFF
J: TRBJ1-1
V: TRBV7-9
D: -
size: many

DNA: TGCAGCGTTGCCCGACAGGGGGGCACTGAAGCTTTCTTT
CDR3: CSVARQGGTEAFF
J: TRBJ1-1
V: TRBV29-1
D: TRBD1
size: few

DNA: TGTGCCAGCAGTGAAGCTCGAGGGCCCAATGAAAAACTGTTTTTT
CDR3: CASSEARGPNEKLFF
J: TRBJ1-4
V: TRBV2
D: -
size: -

DNA: TGTGCCAGCAGCCAAGCGGGACCCCACCCGGAGCGGTTCTTC
CDR3: CASSQAGPHPERFF
J: TRBJ2-1
V: TRBV3-1
D: -
size: -

DNA: TGCAGTGCTAGAAATGCGGATCCCGATTACGAGCAGTACTTC
CDR3: CSARNADPDYEQYF
J: TRBJ2-7
V: TRBV20-1
D: -
size: -

DNA: TGTGCCAGCAGCAAGGGGGGAAGGGGGCTTGAAGCTTTCTTT
CDR3: CASSKGGRGLEAFF
J: TRBJ1-1
V: TRBV7-2
D: TRBD1
size: -

DNA: TGTGCCAGCAGCCCCGGGACAGGGGGTATCGAGCAGTACTTC
CDR3: CASSPGTGGIEQYF
J: TRBJ2-7
V: TRBV7-2
D: TRBD1
size: few

DNA: TGCAGCGTTCGCGGGGCCGTGGGGGAGCAGTACTTC
CDR3: CSVRGAVGEQYF
J: TRBJ2-7
V: TRBV29-1
D: -
size: -

DNA: TGTGCCAGCAGGGACCCCGGGGGTCGTAAGACCCAGTACTTC
CDR3: CASRDPGGRKTQYF
J: TRBJ2-5
V: TRBV11-2
D: -
size: few

DNA: TGCAGTGCCCATGAGCTCGGCAATGAGCAGTTCTTC
CDR3: CSAHELGNEQFF
J: TRBJ2-1
V: TRBV20-1
D: -
size: few

DNA: TGTGCCAGCAGCTTAGCCTACCAAGAGACCCAGTACTTC
CDR3: CASSLAYQETQYF
J: TRBJ2-5
V: TRBV7-9
D: -
size: few

DNA: TGTGCCAGCTCACCATCGGGGGAGGACACCGGGGAGCTGTTTTTT
CDR3: CASSPSGEDTGELFF
J: TRBJ2-2
V: TRBV18
D: -
size: few

DNA: TGTGCCAGCAGCGACGGGACTAGCGGGTTTTACGAGCAGTACTTC
CDR3: CASSDGTSGFYEQYF
J: TRBJ2-7
V: TRBV7-6
D: TRBD2
size: -

DNA: TGTGCCACCAGTTCCCCTAGTTTGAGGGCAGGTGAGCAGTTCTTC
CDR3: CATSSPSLRAGEQFF
J: TRBJ2-1
V: TRBV24-1
D: -
size: many

DNA: TGTGCCAGCAGCCCCCGGACTGGAAACACCATATATTTT
CDR3: CASSPRTGNTIYF
J: TRBJ1-3
V: TRBV3-1
D: -
size: -

DNA: TGCAGTGCTGACGGACAGGGGATCGGTGAGCAGTTCTTC
CDR3: CSADGQGIGEQFF
J: TRBJ2-1
V: TRBV20-1
D: TRBD1
size: -

DNA: TGTGCCAGCAGCCCACGTAATAGGGAGCAGTACTTC
CDR3: CASSPRNREQYF
J: TRBJ2-7
V: TRBV7-6
D: -
size: few

DNA: TGTGCCAGCAGCCCCCAGGTGGGGGACAGGGGGAACACCGGGGAGCTGTTTTTT
CDR3: CASSPQVGDRGNTGELFF
J: TRBJ2-2
V: TRBV7-6
D: TRBD1
size: few

DNA: TGCGCCAGCAGGGCACAGGGTGTCAATGAGCAGTTCTTC
CDR3: CASRAQGVNEQFF
J: TRBJ2-1
V: TRBV5-1
D: -
size: few

DNA: TGCAGTGCTAGAAGTCAAGAGGGGGGCTACGAGCAGTACTTC
CDR3: CSARSQEGGYEQYF
J: TRBJ2-7
V: TRBV20-1
D: -
size: many

DNA: TGCAGTGCTTCTACAGGGGGCGCGCAGAATGAGCAGTTCTTC
CDR3: CSASTGGAQNEQFF
J: TRBJ2-1
V: TRBV20-1
D: TRBD1
size: -

DNA: TGTGCCAGCAATCCCTCAACGACAGGGATCGAAAAACTGTTTTTT
CDR3: CASNPSTTGIEKLFF
J: TRBJ1-4
V: TRBV7-9
D: TRBD1
size: -

DNA: TGTGCCAGCAGTTTATCGGGACAGGGCTCCTACGAGCAGTACTTC
CDR3: CASSLSGQGSYEQYF
J: TRBJ2-7
V: TRBV27
D: TRBD1
size: few

DNA: TGTGCCAGGGTTCTAGGGGGCACTGGCAATGAGCAGTTCTTC
CDR3: CARVLGGTGNEQFF
J: TRBJ2-1
V: TRBV2
D: TRBD1
size: -

DNA: TGTGCCAGCAGGAACACAGATACGCAGTATTTT
CDR3: CASRNTDTQYF
J: TRBJ2-3
V: TRBV2
D: -
size: -

DNA: TGTGCCAGCAGCTTAGACGGGGATTCCTACGAGCAGTACTTC
CDR3: CASSLDGDSYEQYF
J: TRBJ2-7
V: TRBV7-9
D: -
size: -

DNA: TGTGCCAGCAGCCCGAACCCAGGGATGGAGACCCAGTACTTC
CDR3: CASSPNPGMETQYF
J: TRBJ2-5
V: TRBV7-3
D: -
size: few

DNA: TGTGCCAGCAGCGTAACTGGGACAGGGGGCACAGATACGCAGTATTTT
CDR3: CASSVTGTGGTDTQYF
J: TRBJ2-3
V: TRBV9
D: TRBD1
size: few

DNA: TGCAGTGCTAGAGATAGTATTGTACCCTTTTTCTACGAGCAGTACTTC
CDR3: CSARDSIVPFFYEQYF
J: TRBJ2-7
V: TRBV20-1
D: -
size: few

DNA: TGTGCCAGCCCGAACAGGCTCACTGAAGCTTTCTTT
CDR3: CASPNRLTEAFF
J: TRBJ1-1
V: TRBV28
D: -
size: -

DNA: TGTGCCAGCAGCGTAGGGACGTTCGGCCAGGAGACCCAGTACTTC
CDR3: CASSVGTFGQETQYF
J: TRBJ2-5
V: TRBV9
D: -
size: -